The 15 T cell receptor beta chains given below trace back to one sample, sequenced in a study of early T cells in non-severe SARS-CoV-2 infection. MiXCR, run by TCRdb on the 5' RACE reads, gives a single entry per CDR3 protein. The sample includes tens of thousands of distinct CDR3 sequences, 3.5% to 5% of them seen just once. The source material was whole blood. The receptors shown here come from an adult who was a healthcare worker with PCR-confirmed SARS-CoV-2 infection or an uninfected control (not recorded which).

At least ten counts were recorded for this clonotype. J is TRBJ1-1 and V is TRBV7-3; 9 bases are shared with TRBD1. Trimming took 5 bases from V and 7 from J; bases not matched to a gene: 8. The CDR3 consists of 14 residues. Germline lookup yields CDR1 SGHTA and CDR2 FQGTGA. CDR3 in DNA: TGTGCCAGCAGCACTGGACAGGGGTCGGGTGAAGCTTTCTTT. Amino acid sequence: CASSTGQGSGEAFF.

This clonotype appeared many times. This chain uses TRBV3-1 with TRBJ1-4; D gene uncertain. The CDR3 is 13 residues long. The V end was cut by 0 bases, the J end by 8 bases, with 7 bases between. Per germline, CDR1 LGHDT and CDR2 YNNKEL (reference sequence). CDR3 nucleotide sequence: TGTGCCAGCAGCCAAGAACTGGGAGAAAAACTGTTTTTT. Its translation is CASSQELGEKLFF.

At least ten counts were recorded for this clonotype. The chain is built from TRBV19 and TRBJ2-7; D call uncertain. The CDR3 runs to 14 residues. Per germline, CDR1 LNHDA and CDR2 SQIVND (reference sequence). Trimming left V 8 bases short and J 2 bases short, with 16 bases between. In DNA form, the CDR3 reads TGTGCCAGTGCCCAAATCTCGCGAACCTACGAGCAGTACTTC. Translating it yields CASAQISRTYEQYF.

This clonotype has only a few counts. The V and J genes are TRBV20-1 and TRBJ1-4; D is possibly TRBD1 (5 bases). CDR1 and CDR2 from the germline V gene are DFQATT and SNEGSKA (reference sequence). The CDR3 extends over 13 amino acids. Trimming cost V 6 bases and J 4 bases, with 12 bases left between them. CDR3: CSAGGTLNEKLFF. In DNA form, the CDR3 reads TGCAGTGCCGGCGGGACTCTTAATGAAAAACTGTTTTTT.

This clonotype was observed at least ten times. V gene TRBV18 combines with J gene TRBJ2-3; D is unresolved. The CDR3 totals 13 residues. Germline loops: CDR1 KGHSH, CDR2 LQKENI. Deletions cut 3 bases from V and 0 bases from J, with 4 bases between. CDR3 DNA sequence: TGTGCCAGCTCACCGACCAGCACAGATACGCAGTATTTT. Encoded protein: CASSPTSTDTQYF.

The V and J genes are TRBV7-9 and TRBJ1-1; possibly TRBD1 for D (6 bases). With 2 bases removed from V and 2 bases from J, the gap between germline ends came to 12 bases. This CDR3 region has 15 residues. CDR1 is SEHNR and CDR2 is FQNEAQ in the germline V gene (reference sequence). The CDR3 nucleotides read TGTGCCAGCAGCTTACTCGGGGGGCGCAACACTGAAGCTTTCTTT. Its protein is CASSLLGGRNTEAFF.

This clonotype was seen repeatedly, ten times or more. The chain links TRBV18 to TRBJ1-2; 10 positions match TRBD1. Trimming took 3 bases from V and 4 from J; bases not matched to a gene: 5. The CDR3 loop spans 15 amino acids. CDR1 KGHSH and CDR2 LQKENI come from the germline V gene. As DNA, the CDR3 is TGTGCCAGCTCACCCGCCGGGACAGGGGCCTATGGCTACACCTTC. It is translated as CASSPAGTGAYGYTF.

This clonotype was seen at least ten times. V is TRBV11-3 and J is TRBJ2-1, with 11 bases matching TRBD2. Germline V lookup: CDR1 SGHNT, CDR2 YENEEA. The CDR3 spans 17 residues. With V trimmed by 1 base and J by 0 bases, 2 bases remained unmatched. CDR3 amino acids: CASSLASGGYSYNEQFF. In nucleotides, the CDR3 is TGTGCCAGCAGCTTAGCTAGCGGGGGGTACTCCTACAATGAGCAGTTCTTC.

This clonotype was counted at least ten times. V usage is TRBV2 and J usage is TRBJ2-5, with 9 bases identical to TRBD1. Germline V gene data show CDR1 as SNHLY and CDR2 as FYNNEI. CDR3 length: 14 residues. The ends lost 10 bases at V and 4 bases at J; junction bases unmatched: 10. CDR3 DNA: TGTGCCACCAAGGGGGACAGGGCCGGAGAGACCCAGTACTTC. Its protein product is CATKGDRAGETQYF.

A few counts support this clonotype. DNA for the CDR3: TGCGCCAGCATTCTCGGAGGGAACACTGAAGCTTTCTTT. Encoded protein: CASILGGNTEAFF. V is TRBV10-2 and J is TRBJ1-1, with no clear D. This CDR3 has 13 residues. Germline V CDR1 and CDR2: WSHSY, SAAADI. V lost 7 bases to trimming and J lost 1 base, with 10 bases between them.

In this sample, this clonotype turned up many times. V and J are TRBV7-9 and TRBJ2-7; D is unresolved. The V gene lost 2 bases and the J gene lost 0 bases, with 8 bases spanning the gap. The CDR3 consists of 14 residues. Looked up from germline, CDR1 is SEHNR and CDR2 is FQNEAQ (reference sequence). CDR3 in DNA: TGTGCCAGCAGCTTACCTTTACCCTCCTACGAGCAGTACTTC. Translated, it gives CASSLPLPSYEQYF.

The chain is built from TRBV7-9 and TRBJ1-1; no reliable D call. Trimming stripped 4 bases from V and 7 bases from J, with 7 bases between. CDR3 length equals 11 residues. Germline-derived CDR1 and CDR2 are SEHNR and FQNEAQ (reference sequence). CDR3 sequence reads: CASSSYGEAFF. The CDR3 bases are TGTGCCAGCAGCTCCTATGGTGAAGCTTTCTTT.

This clonotype occurred many times. The chain links TRBV6-5 to TRBJ2-7, with D possibly TRBD2 on 5 matching bases. The CDR3 has 11 amino acids. CDR1 is MNHEY, CDR2 SVGAGI, per germline. The V gene lost 6 bases and the J gene lost 7 bases, with 10 bases spanning the gap. The CDR3 nucleotides are TGTGCCAGCAGAGGACTGCAAGAGCAGTACTTC. This codes for CASRGLQEQYF.

This clonotype was detected ten times or more. The CDR3 DNA reads as TGTGCCAGCAGTTCCTACACGGGAGGTATGAGGACTGAAGCTTTCTTT. Protein: CASSSYTGGMRTEAFF. V and J are TRBV6-2 or TRBV6-3 and TRBJ1-1; D gene uncertain. V was clipped by 4 bases and J by 5 bases, with 20 bases between them. The CDR3 loop spans 16 amino acids. Germline lookup yields CDR1 MNHEY and CDR2 SVGEGT.

Ten or more counts support this clonotype. The CDR3 nucleotides are TGTGCCAGCAGTTTATCGGCAGGGTATATGAACACCATATATTTT. Its protein product is CASSLSAGYMNTIYF. The genes are TRBV12-3 or TRBV12-4 and TRBJ1-3; TRBD1 is a possible D gene (5 bases). V lost 2 bases to trimming and J lost 7 bases, with 15 bases between them. The CDR3 has 15 residues.